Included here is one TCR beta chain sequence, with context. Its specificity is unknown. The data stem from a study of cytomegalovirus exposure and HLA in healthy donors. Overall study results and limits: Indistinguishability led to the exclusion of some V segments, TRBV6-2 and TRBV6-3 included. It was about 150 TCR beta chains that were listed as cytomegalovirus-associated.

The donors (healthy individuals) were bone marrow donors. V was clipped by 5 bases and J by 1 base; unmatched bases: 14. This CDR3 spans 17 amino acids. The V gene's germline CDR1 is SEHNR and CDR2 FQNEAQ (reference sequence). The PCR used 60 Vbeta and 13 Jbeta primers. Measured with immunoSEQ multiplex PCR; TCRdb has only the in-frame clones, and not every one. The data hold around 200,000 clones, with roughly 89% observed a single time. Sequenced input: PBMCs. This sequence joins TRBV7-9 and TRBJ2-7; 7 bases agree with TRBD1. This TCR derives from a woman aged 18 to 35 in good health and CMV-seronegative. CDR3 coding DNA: TGTGCCAGCAGCCCCCCCCTAGAGGACAGGCTGTCCTACGAGCAGTACTTC. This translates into CASSPPLEDRLSYEQYF.